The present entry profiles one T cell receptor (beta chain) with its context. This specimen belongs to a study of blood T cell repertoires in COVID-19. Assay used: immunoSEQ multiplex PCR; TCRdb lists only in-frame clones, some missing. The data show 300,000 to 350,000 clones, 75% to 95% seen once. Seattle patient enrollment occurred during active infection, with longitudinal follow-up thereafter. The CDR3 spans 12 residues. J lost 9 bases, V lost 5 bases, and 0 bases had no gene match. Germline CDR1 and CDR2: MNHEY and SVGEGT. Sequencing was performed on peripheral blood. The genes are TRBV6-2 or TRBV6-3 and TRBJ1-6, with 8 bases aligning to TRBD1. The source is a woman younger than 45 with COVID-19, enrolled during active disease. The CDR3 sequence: CASSTGGSPLHF. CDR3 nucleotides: TGTGCCAGCAGTACAGGGGGTTCACCCCTCCACTTT.